Listed below are T cell receptor beta chains from one sample, sequenced in a study of blood T cell repertoires in COVID-19. Measured with immunoSEQ multiplex PCR; TCRdb has only the in-frame clones, and not every one. In the table there are under 250,000 clones, around 82% of which are singletons. The specimen sequenced was peripheral blood. These receptors were taken from a human donor in a cohort sampled during active COVID-19. The CDR3 runs from the conserved cysteine through the conserved F or W. A D gene is named only where the DNA matches it firmly. Not every row has a clone size; where given, it reads once, few, many or a size class.

TRBJ1-1 few TRBD1 TRBV5-1 TGCGCCAGCAGCTTGACCCTAACGACAGGGAGGACTGAAGCTTTCTTT CASSLTLTTGRTEAFF
TRBJ2-3 - - TRBV3-1/TRBV3-2 TGTGCCAGCAGCCAAGGGGTACTTGAGTGGAGTACGCAGTATTTT CASSQGVLEWSTQYF
TRBJ2-5 - TRBD2 TRBV28 TGTGCCAGCAGTTCCGTTGACGGGGGGGCCCAAGAGACCCAGTACTTC CASSSVDGGAQETQYF
TRBJ2-7 - - TRBV28 TGTGCCAGCAGTTTGTGGCAGGGCCTACAGGAGCAGTACTTC CASSLWQGLQEQYF
TRBJ1-1 - TRBD1 TRBV5-1 TGCGCCAGCAACCCCGGACAGGAAAGCATGAACACTGAAGCTTTCTTT CASNPGQESMNTEAFF
TRBJ2-1 - TRBD1 TRBV7-2 TGTGCCAGCAGCGCCGACAGGGGAGGTTACAATGAGCAGTTCTTC CASSADRGGYNEQFF
TRBJ2-5 - - TRBV27 TGTGCCAGCAGTTCCCCCGGGGGAGGCGAGACCCAGTACTTC CASSSPGGGETQYF
TRBJ2-6 - TRBD1 TRBV27 TGTGCCAGCAGTTCAGGGGGTTCAGGGGCCAACGTCCTGACTTTC CASSSGGSGANVLTF
TRBJ2-7 - TRBD1 TRBV7-2 TGTGCCAGCAGCCCGGGACAGGCGGGCTACGAGCAGTACTTC CASSPGQAGYEQYF
TRBJ2-5 - - TRBV5-1 TGCGCCAGCAGCTTAGGGTTGACTAGTCGAGAGGAGACCCAGTACTTC CASSLGLTSREETQYF
TRBJ1-1 - TRBD1 TRBV27 TGTGCCAGCAGTTTATCGTTCTCCCGGACAGGGCGCACTGAAGCTTTCTTT CASSLSFSRTGRTEAFF
TRBJ1-2 once TRBD1 TRBV4-2 TGTGCCAGCAGCCAGGCCGGGACAGCTCCTCTGTCCGGCTACACCTTC CASSQAGTAPLSGYTF
TRBJ2-7 - - TRBV4-2 TGTGCCAGCAGCCAAGCGGTGAGGGTGAGGGAGCAGTACTTC CASSQAVRVREQYF
TRBJ2-7 - - TRBV6-6 TGTGCCAGCAGTTACTCGGGGCGCTCCTACGAGCAGTACTTC CASSYSGRSYEQYF
TRBJ1-2 - TRBD1 TRBV25-1 TGTGCCAGCAGCCCGACAGGGAGCTATGGCTACACCTTC CASSPTGSYGYTF
TRBJ1-5 once TRBD1 TRBV19 TGTGCCAGTAGTCCTTTTGACAGGGTTCAGCCCCAGCATTTT CASSPFDRVQPQHF
TRBJ2-5 - TRBD2 TRBV9 TGTGCCAGCAGCGTAGTAGCGGGCAGCCAAGAGACCCAGTACTTC CASSVVAGSQETQYF
TRBJ1-2 - TRBD1 TRBV5-4 TGTGCCAGCAGCTCCGAAAACAGGGGTTATGGCTACACCTTC CASSSENRGYGYTF
TRBJ2-3 - - TRBV7-9 TGTGCCAGCAGCTCTGGACTAAAAGATACGCAGTATTTT CASSSGLKDTQYF
TRBJ1-4 - TRBD1 TRBV27 TGTGCCAGCAGCGGAGGGACAGGGGGCGATGAAAAACTGTTTTTT CASSGGTGGDEKLFF
TRBJ1-1 - - TRBV18 TGTGCCAGCTCACCGGCATCCATGAACACTGAAGCTTTCTTT CASSPASMNTEAFF
TRBJ1-1 - TRBD1 TRBV7-2 TGTGCCAGCAGCCTACAGGGGGTGAACACTGAAGCTTTCTTT CASSLQGVNTEAFF
TRBJ1-2 once - TRBV7-9 TGTGCCAGCAGCTTAGCCGGGGGAAATGGCTACACCTTC CASSLAGGNGYTF
TRBJ2-2 - TRBD2 TRBV11-3 TGTGCCAGCAGCTCCCGGACTAGCGGGGCCTCCACCGGGGAGCTGTTTTTT CASSSRTSGASTGELFF
TRBJ1-4 - - TRBV19 TGTGCCAGTTCCAGCAGGGAGGGTAGTGAAAAACTGTTTTTT CASSSREGSEKLFF
TRBJ2-2 few - TRBV6-1 TGTGCCAGCAGTGTAGCGGCTTACACCGGGGAGCTGTTTTTT CASSVAAYTGELFF
TRBJ1-1 - TRBD1 TRBV13 TGTGCCAGCAGCTTAAGCCCTGGACAGGGCGGAACTGAAGCTTTCTTT CASSLSPGQGGTEAFF
TRBJ2-4 - TRBD2 TRBV11-2 TGTGCCAGCAGCTCAGTCCGGGGGGTCCCGGACATTCAGTACTTC CASSSVRGVPDIQYF
TRBJ1-5 - - TRBV7-9 TGTGCCAGCAGCTTAGTGGGGCGGCTCTCTCAGCCCCAGCATTTT CASSLVGRLSQPQHF
TRBJ2-2 - - TRBV5-1 TGCGCCAGCAGCTTCCCCGAGGGCAGTAACACCGGGGAGCTGTTTTTT CASSFPEGSNTGELFF
TRBJ2-1 - - TRBV7-9 TGTGCCAGCATCCTCGGAGGGTCCAATGAGCAGTTCTTC CASILGGSNEQFF
TRBJ2-3 - TRBD1 TRBV5-6 TGTGCCAGCAGCGTTGGACAGGAAGTTAGCACAGATACGCAGTATTTT CASSVGQEVSTDTQYF
TRBJ2-3 - TRBD1 TRBV6-6 TGTGCCAGCAGCCACAGGGGGAGTACAGATACGCAGTATTTT CASSHRGSTDTQYF
TRBJ1-2 few - TRBV7-9 TGTGCCAGCACCAGTTTCGTCGGCCAGGGGGGCTACACCTTC CASTSFVGQGGYTF
TRBJ2-3 - TRBD2 TRBV4-2 TGTGCCAGCAGCAACAGCGGGAGGGCGGATACGCAGTATTTT CASSNSGRADTQYF
TRBJ1-2 - - TRBV15 TGTGCCACCAGCAGAGGCTTGGTTGGGGGCCCCCCGGCAGCTTCTAACTATGGCTACACCTTC CATSRGLVGGPPAASNYGYTF
TRBJ2-7 - - TRBV7-6 TGTGCCAGCAGCTTAGAACGGGACTTCCACTACGAGCAGTACTTC CASSLERDFHYEQYF
TRBJ2-2 once - TRBV11-3 TGTGCCAGCAGCTTAGATGTACAGACCGGGGAGCTGTTTTTT CASSLDVQTGELFF
TRBJ2-7 - TRBD1 TRBV5-1 TGCGCCAGCAGCCCTTCTACCGGGACAGGGGCCGAGCAGTACTTC CASSPSTGTGAEQYF
TRBJ2-1 few TRBD1 TRBV3-1/TRBV3-2 TGTGCCAGCAGCCGCCGGGACAGGGATTACAATGAGCAGTTCTTC CASSRRDRDYNEQFF
TRBJ2-1 - TRBD1 TRBV19 TGTGCCACCAACGCCGGGACAGCGTACAATGAGCAGTTCTTC CATNAGTAYNEQFF
TRBJ1-3 - - TRBV7-9 TGTGCCAGCAGCTCCCTGCTGGACAGCTCTGGAAACACCATATATTTT CASSSLLDSSGNTIYF
TRBJ1-2 - - TRBV15 TGTGCCACCAGCAGAGAGGAGCACCCCCAACTCCTAAGAGACTATGGCTACACCTTC CATSREEHPQLLRDYGYTF